What follows are 5 T cell receptor beta chains derived from one specimen sequenced in a study of cytomegalovirus exposure and HLA in healthy donors. Measured with immunoSEQ multiplex PCR; TCRdb has only the in-frame clones, and not every one. The sample shows some 46,000 clones, around 90% of them seen only once. Material: PBMCs. All receptors come from a man between 18 and 35 years old in good health and CMV-seronegative.

The CDR3 DNA sequence: TGTGCCAGCAGCGTAGAGGATTTCGGGGGGGATGAGCAGTTCTTC. It codes for CASSVEDFGGDEQFF. The rearrangement uses TRBV9 and TRBJ2-1, with 8 bases that match TRBD2. The CDR3 contains 15 residues. Germline CDR1 reads SGDLS; CDR2 reads YYNGEE. The V gene end was trimmed by 0 bases and the J gene end by 8 bases; junction bases not matched to a gene: 7. Full variable domain (remainder filled in from reference TRBV9 and TRBJ2-1): DSGVTQTPKHLITATGQRVTLRCSPRSGDLSVYWYQQSLDQGLQFLIQYYNGEERAKGNILERFSAQQFPDLHSELNLSSLELGDSALYFCASSVEDFGGDEQFFGPGTRLTVL.

V gene TRBV5-1 combines with J gene TRBJ2-7; the match to TRBD2 covers 7 bases. The V gene's germline CDR1 is SGHRS and CDR2 YFSETQ. The V gene end was trimmed by 0 bases and the J gene end by 0 bases; junction bases not matched to a gene: 3. This CDR3 has 15 amino acids. The CDR3 coding sequence is TGCGCCAGCAGCTTGGAAGGGAGGGGCTCCTACGAGCAGTACTTC. Translating gives CASSLEGRGSYEQYF.

The chain carries TRBV11-1 and TRBJ2-7; 7 bases agree with TRBD1. V shed 4 bases and J 3 bases; nucleotides not matched to a gene: 3. The CDR3 consists of 13 residues. From germline, CDR1 is SGHAT and CDR2 FQDESV (reference sequence). The CDR3 nucleotides read TGTGCCAGCAGCTCCCGGGACAGCTACGAGCAGTACTTC. This encodes CASSSRDSYEQYF.

V and J are TRBV4-1 and TRBJ2-7; possibly TRBD2 for D (6 bases). Germline CDR1 MGHRA, CDR2 YSYEKL. The CDR3 length is 13 residues. Trimming took 4 bases from V and 1 from J, leaving 8 bases between them. The CDR3 spells CASSLSGSYEQYF. DNA of the CDR3: TGCGCCAGCAGCCTGAGCGGGTCCTACGAGCAGTACTTC.

The chain combines TRBV6-6 with TRBJ1-2; 11 bases are a match to TRBD1. The CDR3 length is 16 residues. Germline trimming cut 6 bases from V and 2 bases from J; bases unmatched to any gene: 8. Germline values: CDR1 MNHNY, CDR2 SVGAGI (reference sequence). CDR3 loop: CASSLGQGAQNYGYTF. The CDR3 bases are TGTGCCAGCAGCCTTGGACAGGGGGCGCAGAACTATGGCTACACCTTC.